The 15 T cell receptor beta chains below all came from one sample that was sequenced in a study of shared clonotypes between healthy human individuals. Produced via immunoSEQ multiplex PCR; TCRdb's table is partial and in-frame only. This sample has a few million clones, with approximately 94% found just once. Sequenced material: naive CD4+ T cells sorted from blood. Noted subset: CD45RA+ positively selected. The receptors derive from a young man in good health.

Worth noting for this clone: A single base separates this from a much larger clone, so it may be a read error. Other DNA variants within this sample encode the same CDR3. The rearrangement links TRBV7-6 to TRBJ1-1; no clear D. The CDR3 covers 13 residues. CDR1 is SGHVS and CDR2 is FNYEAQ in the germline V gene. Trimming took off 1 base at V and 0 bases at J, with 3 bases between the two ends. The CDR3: CASSLDVNTEAFF. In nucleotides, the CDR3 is TGTGCCAGCAGCTTAGACGTGAACACTGAAGCTTTCTTT. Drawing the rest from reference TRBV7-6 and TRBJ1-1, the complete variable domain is GAGVSQSPRYKVTKRGQDVALRCDPISGHVSLYWYRQALGQGPEFLTYFNYEAQQDKSGLPNDRFSAERPEGSISTLTIQRTEQRDSAMYRCASSLDVNTEAFFGQGTRLTVV.

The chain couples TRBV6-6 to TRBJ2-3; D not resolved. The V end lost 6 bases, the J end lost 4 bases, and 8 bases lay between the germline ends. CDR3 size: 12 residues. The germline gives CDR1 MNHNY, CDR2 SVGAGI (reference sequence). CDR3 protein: CASSPPADTQYF. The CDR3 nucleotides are TGTGCCAGCAGCCCCCCCGCAGATACGCAGTATTTT.

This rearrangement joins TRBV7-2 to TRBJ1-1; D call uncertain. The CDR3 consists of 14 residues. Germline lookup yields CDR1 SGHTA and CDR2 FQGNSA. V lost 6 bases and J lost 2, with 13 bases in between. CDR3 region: CASRPRDFNTEAFF. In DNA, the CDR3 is TGTGCCAGCAGACCACGGGATTTCAACACTGAAGCTTTCTTT.

In DNA, the CDR3 is TGCGCCAGCAGCTTGGAGACAGGTGCTAATAATTCACCCCTCCACTTT. This sequence encodes CASSLETGANNSPLHF. The chain recombines TRBV5-1 with TRBJ1-6, with D possibly TRBD1 on 6 matching bases. CDR3 size: 16 residues. From germline, CDR1 is SGHRS and CDR2 YFSETQ. Trimming stripped 0 bases from V and 5 bases from J, with 12 bases between.

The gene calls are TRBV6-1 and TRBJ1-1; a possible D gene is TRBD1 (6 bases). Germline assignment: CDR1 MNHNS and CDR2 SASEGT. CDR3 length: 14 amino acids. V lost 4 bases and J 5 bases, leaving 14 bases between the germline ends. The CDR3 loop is CASSAPQGVTEAFF. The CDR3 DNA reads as TGTGCCAGCAGTGCCCCACAGGGTGTGACTGAAGCTTTCTTT.

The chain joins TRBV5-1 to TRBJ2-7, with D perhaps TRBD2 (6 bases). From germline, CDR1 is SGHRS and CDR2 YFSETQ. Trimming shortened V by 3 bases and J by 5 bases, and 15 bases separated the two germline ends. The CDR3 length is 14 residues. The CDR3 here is CASSSGGLGNEQYF. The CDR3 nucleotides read TGCGCCAGCAGCTCCGGGGGACTTGGGAACGAGCAGTACTTC.

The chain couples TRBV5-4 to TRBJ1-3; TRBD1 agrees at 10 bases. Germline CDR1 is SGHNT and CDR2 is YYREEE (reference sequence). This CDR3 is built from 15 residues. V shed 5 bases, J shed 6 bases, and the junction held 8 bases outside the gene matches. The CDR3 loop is CASSPGQGILNTIYF. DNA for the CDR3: TGTGCCAGCAGTCCGGGACAGGGGATTTTAAACACCATATATTTT.

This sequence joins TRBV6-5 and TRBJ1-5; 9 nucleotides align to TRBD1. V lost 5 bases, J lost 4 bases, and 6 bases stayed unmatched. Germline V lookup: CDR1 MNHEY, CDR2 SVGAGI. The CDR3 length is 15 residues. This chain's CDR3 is CASSKRGQGNQPQHF. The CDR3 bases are TGTGCCAGCAGTAAACGAGGACAGGGGAATCAGCCCCAGCATTTT.

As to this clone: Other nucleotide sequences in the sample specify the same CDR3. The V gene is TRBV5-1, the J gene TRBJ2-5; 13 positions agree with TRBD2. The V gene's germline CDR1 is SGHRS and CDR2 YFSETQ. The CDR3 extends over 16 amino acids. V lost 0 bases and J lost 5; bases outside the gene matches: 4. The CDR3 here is CASSLALAGGQETQYF. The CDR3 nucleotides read TGCGCCAGCAGCTTGGCACTAGCGGGGGGGCAGGAGACCCAGTACTTC.

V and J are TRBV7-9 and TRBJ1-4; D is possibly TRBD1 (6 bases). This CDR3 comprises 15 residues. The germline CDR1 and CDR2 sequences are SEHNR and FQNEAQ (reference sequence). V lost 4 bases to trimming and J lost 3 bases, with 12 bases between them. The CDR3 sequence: CASSSLGGPNEKLFF. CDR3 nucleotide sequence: TGTGCCAGCAGCTCCTTGGGGGGCCCTAATGAAAAACTGTTTTTT.

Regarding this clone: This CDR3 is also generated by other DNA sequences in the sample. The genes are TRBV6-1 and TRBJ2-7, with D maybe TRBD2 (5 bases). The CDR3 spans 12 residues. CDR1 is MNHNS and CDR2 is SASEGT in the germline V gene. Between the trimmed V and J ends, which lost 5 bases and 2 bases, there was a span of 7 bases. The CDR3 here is CASSRGTYEQYF. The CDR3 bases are TGTGCCAGCAGTCGGGGAACCTACGAGCAGTACTTC.

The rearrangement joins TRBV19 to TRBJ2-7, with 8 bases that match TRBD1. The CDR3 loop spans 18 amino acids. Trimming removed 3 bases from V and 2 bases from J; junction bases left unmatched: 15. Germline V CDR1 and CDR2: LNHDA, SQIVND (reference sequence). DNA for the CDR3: TGTGCCAGTAGTATCTCCGGGACAGGTCTCCAACACCCCTACGAGCAGTACTTC. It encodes CASSISGTGLQHPYEQYF. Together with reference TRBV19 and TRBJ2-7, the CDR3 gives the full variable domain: DGGITQSPKYLFRKEGQNVTLSCEQNLNHDAMYWYRQDPGQGLRLIYYSQIVNDFQKGDIAEGYSVSREKKESFPLTVTSAQKNPTAFYLCASSISGTGLQHPYEQYFGPGTRLTVT.

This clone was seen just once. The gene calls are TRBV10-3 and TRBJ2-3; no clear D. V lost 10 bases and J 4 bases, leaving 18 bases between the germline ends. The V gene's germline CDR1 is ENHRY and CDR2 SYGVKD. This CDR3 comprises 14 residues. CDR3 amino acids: CATKSRIGADTQYF. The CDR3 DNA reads TGTGCCACCAAGAGCAGGATTGGCGCAGATACGCAGTATTTT.

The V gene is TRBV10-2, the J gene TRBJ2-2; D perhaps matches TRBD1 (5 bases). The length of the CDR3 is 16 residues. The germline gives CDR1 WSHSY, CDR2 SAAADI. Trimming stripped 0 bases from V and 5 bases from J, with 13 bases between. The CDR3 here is CASSESGRGWTGELFF. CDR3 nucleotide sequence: TGCGCCAGCAGTGAGTCGGGAAGGGGTTGGACCGGGGAGCTGTTTTTT.

This chain's CDR3 is CASSPLAGYTF. The CDR3, as DNA: TGTGCCAGCAGCCCGCTAGCAGGCTACACCTTC. The genes are TRBV7-2 and TRBJ1-2; no reliable D call. The germline CDR1 and CDR2 sequences are SGHTA and FQGNSA. V was pared by 5 bases and J by 8 bases, with 9 bases between. The CDR3 has 11 amino acids.